This TCR beta chain was recorded in a study of beta chain features in type 1 diabetes. Study-level points and caveats: VDJ junctions from type 1 diabetes patients carried fewer insertions and larger deletions. Patients' naive, central memory and regulatory TCRB repertoires appeared more alike than those of healthy donors. TCRB CDR3s from Type 1 diabetes patients were moderately but significantly shorter in all four CD4+ subsets.

Deletions cut 2 bases from V and 4 bases from J, with 12 bases between. This CDR3 comprises 14 residues. Germline CDR1 SGHNT, CDR2 YYREEE (reference sequence). All of the isolated RNA was reverse transcribed, so expressed TCRB transcripts were sequenced. Naive, central memory and regulatory T cell samples averaged approximately 3.5 million immunoSEQ reads each. The assay was immunoSEQ multiplex PCR, and TCRdb's table has in-frame clones only and misses some. This sample has hundreds of thousands of clones, with roughly an eighth found just once. In its sample, this clone was seen a few times. Its antigen remains unidentified.

The sequence was obtained from a man in his late teens or twenties with type 1 diabetes. J is TRBJ1-2 and V is TRBV5-4, with D unresolved. The sequenced sample was naive CD4+ T cells from blood. The DNA for the CDR3 is TGTGCCAGCAGCTTTAAGGAGATCACCTATGGCTACACCTTC. Translated: CASSFKEITYGYTF.